This TCR beta chain was captured by sequencing in a study of shared clonotypes between healthy human individuals. Germline CDR1 MNHNS, CDR2 SASEGT. The ends lost 1 base at V and 1 base at J; junction bases unmatched: 8. The CDR3 runs 17 residues. A deep-level run was used for the assay. Data came from immunoSEQ multiplex PCR; TCRdb stores just in-frame clones and leaves some out. The sample includes 2 million to 2.5 million clones, approximately 93% of them seen just once. The chain is built from TRBV6-1 and TRBJ2-5, with 8 bases that match TRBD1. The sample comprised naive CD4+ T cells from PBMCs. Subset meaning: CD45RA+ positively selected. This sequence was found in a man between 18 and 35 years old in good health. Some clones in this sample may be carry-over from other donors' samples. CDR3 in DNA: TGTGCCAGCAGTGAAGGAGGGGGCAGGGGGCCCCAAGAGACCCAGTACTTC. Amino acid sequence: CASSEGGGRGPQETQYF.